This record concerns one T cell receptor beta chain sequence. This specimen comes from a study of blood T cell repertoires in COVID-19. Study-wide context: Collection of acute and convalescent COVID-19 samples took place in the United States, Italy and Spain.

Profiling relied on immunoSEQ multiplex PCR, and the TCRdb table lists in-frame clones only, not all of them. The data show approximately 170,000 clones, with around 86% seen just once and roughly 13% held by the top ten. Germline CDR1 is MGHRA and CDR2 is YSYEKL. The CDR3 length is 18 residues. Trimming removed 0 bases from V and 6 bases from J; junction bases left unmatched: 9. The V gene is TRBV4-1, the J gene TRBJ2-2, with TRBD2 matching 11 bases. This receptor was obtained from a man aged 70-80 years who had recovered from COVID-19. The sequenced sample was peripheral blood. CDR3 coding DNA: TGCGCCAGCAGCCAAGACTCGCTAGCGGGAGGAAAAGCCGGGGAGCTGTTTTTT. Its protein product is CASSQDSLAGGKAGELFF.